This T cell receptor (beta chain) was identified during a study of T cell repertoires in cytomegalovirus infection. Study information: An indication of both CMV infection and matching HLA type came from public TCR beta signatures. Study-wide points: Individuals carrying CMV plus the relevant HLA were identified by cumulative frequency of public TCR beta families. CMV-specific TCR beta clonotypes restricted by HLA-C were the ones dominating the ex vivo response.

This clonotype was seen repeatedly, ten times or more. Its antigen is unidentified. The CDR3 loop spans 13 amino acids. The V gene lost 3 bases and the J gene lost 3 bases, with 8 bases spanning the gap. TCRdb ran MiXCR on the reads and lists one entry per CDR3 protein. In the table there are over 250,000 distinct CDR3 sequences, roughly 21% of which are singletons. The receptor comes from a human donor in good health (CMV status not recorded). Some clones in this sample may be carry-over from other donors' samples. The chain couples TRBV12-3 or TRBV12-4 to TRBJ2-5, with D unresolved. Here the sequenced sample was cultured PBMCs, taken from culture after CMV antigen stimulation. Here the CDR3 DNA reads TGTGCCAGCAGTTTTCGAAGGGAAGAGACCCAGTACTTC. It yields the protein CASSFRREETQYF.